These T cell receptor beta chains were read from a single sample in a study of CD8 T cells in ankylosing spondylitis. MiXCR, run by TCRdb on the 5' RACE reads, gives a single entry per CDR3 protein. The table has fewer than 400,000 distinct CDR3 sequences, about a fifth seen once. The source material was blood, either unsorted or a sorted T cell fraction (not recorded which). These receptors were obtained from a male donor with ankylosing spondylitis. Both conserved end residues are part of each CDR3. A D gene is named only where the DNA matches it firmly. Not every row has a clone size; where given, it reads once, few, many or a size class.

j_call,v_call,clone_size,d_call,cdr3_aa
TRBJ2-7,TRBV7-6,few,TRBD2,CASSPLAGVTYEQYF
TRBJ2-1,TRBV5-1,-,TRBD1,CASSFPYRGRANEQFF
TRBJ2-4,TRBV20-1,few,-,CSARVGDKNIQYF
TRBJ2-7,TRBV10-3,few,-,CATRTATYEQYF
TRBJ2-5,TRBV29-1,few,-,CSVEDWSGDRAQYF
TRBJ2-1,TRBV4-3,few,TRBD2,CASSQDPGRGTYNEQFF
TRBJ2-1,TRBV5-1,many,TRBD2,CASRFRTSGIDEQFF
TRBJ2-1,TRBV5-1,-,TRBD2,CASSPGLAGPSSYNEQFF
TRBJ2-1,TRBV29-1,many,TRBD2,CSVGLAGTKSYNEQFF
TRBJ1-3,TRBV7-2,few,-,CASSYRVGSGNTIYF
TRBJ2-3,TRBV5-6,-,TRBD1,CASSSGTGETDTQYF
TRBJ2-7,TRBV9,-,TRBD2,CASSPSNVAGEQYF
TRBJ2-5,TRBV5-1,-,TRBD2,CASSTTSGQETQYF
TRBJ2-5,TRBV20-1,few,TRBD1,CSVGPWGQAQETQYF
TRBJ1-1,TRBV5-6,many,TRBD1,CASTNRGLDATEAFF
TRBJ2-7,TRBV7-2,-,-,CASSLVGGGYPYEQYF
TRBJ2-7,TRBV29-1,many,-,CSVGTIRNEQYF
TRBJ2-5,TRBV5-1,-,TRBD2,CASKAGALGETQYF
TRBJ1-4,TRBV3-1,-,-,CASSQEYRDHEKLFF
TRBJ2-3,TRBV12-3/TRBV12-4,many,-,CASRRQESTDTQYF
TRBJ1-2,TRBV5-8,-,TRBD1,CASSLGDRIGYGYTF
TRBJ1-1,TRBV12-5,few,-,CASGLVFGEAFF
TRBJ2-1,TRBV3-1,-,TRBD2,CASSPSSREPNNEQFF
TRBJ2-3,TRBV5-1,few,-,CASSLEGQNTDTQYF
TRBJ2-1,TRBV24-1,-,-,CATSDSYRASSYNEQFF
TRBJ1-1,TRBV7-9,-,-,CASGRLRRGSTEAFF
TRBJ1-5,TRBV11-2,-,-,CASSLWADNQPQHF
TRBJ2-3,TRBV9,-,TRBD2,CASSRLAGGGDTQYF
TRBJ2-7,TRBV4-2,few,-,CASSRGDTEIHQYF
TRBJ2-3,TRBV2,-,-,CASYHLTRGTDTQYF
TRBJ2-7,TRBV5-1,few,TRBD2,CASRALAGDSYEQYF
TRBJ2-1,TRBV15,few,TRBD2,CATSILAGDVNEQFF
TRBJ1-1,TRBV12-3/TRBV12-4,few,TRBD1,CASAQQGLNTEAFF
TRBJ2-7,TRBV6-1,-,TRBD1,CASSEDRGVHEQYF
TRBJ2-2,TRBV7-9,-,-,CASSLAGQGELFF
TRBJ2-1,TRBV10-3,many,TRBD2,CAISAGTSGSFSYNEQFF
TRBJ2-1,TRBV29-1,many,TRBD1,CSVGQGAGNEQFF
TRBJ2-2,TRBV7-6,many,TRBD1,CASITGGGTGELFF
TRBJ1-1,TRBV29-1,-,-,CSVVRVAEAFF
TRBJ1-2,TRBV20-1,once,TRBD1,CSAMLGQGNYGYTF
TRBJ1-5,TRBV12-3/TRBV12-4,-,-,CASRRDTYQPQHF
TRBJ2-7,TRBV29-1,few,TRBD2,CSVERTSGRGSYEQYF
TRBJ2-3,TRBV7-3,-,-,CASSLQAVGRISDTQYF
TRBJ2-5,TRBV10-3,-,-,CAISVRGLTEETQYF
TRBJ2-5,TRBV5-1,few,TRBD2,CASSFTSGTQETQYF
TRBJ1-3,TRBV7-2,few,TRBD1,CASSQGAGNTIYF
TRBJ1-1,TRBV18,-,TRBD1,CASSMVGTGDTEAFF
TRBJ1-1,TRBV5-1,-,-,CASSLSGASNTEAFF
TRBJ2-1,TRBV20-1,-,-,CSADAGTRLQFF
TRBJ2-7,TRBV12-3/TRBV12-4,-,-,CASSPPGRSGLGEQYF
TRBJ2-1,TRBV27,few,TRBD2,CASRPPGLAGGVYNEQFF
TRBJ2-2,TRBV9,-,-,CASSSAKNTGELFF
TRBJ2-2,TRBV20-1,-,TRBD1,CSAKGQWRKYANTGELFF
TRBJ2-1,TRBV6-1,-,-,CASSTIRIYNEQFF
TRBJ2-5,TRBV28,-,TRBD2,CASSFAGEGETQYF
TRBJ2-7,TRBV19,-,-,CASSNEVTAYEQYF
TRBJ2-1,TRBV6-2/TRBV6-3,-,TRBD2,CASSYSASGVPYNEQFF